The next 27 T cell receptor beta chains were all read from a single sample in a study of blood T cell repertoires in COVID-19. Sequencing used immunoSEQ multiplex PCR; TCRdb keeps in-frame clones, though not all of them. The sample consists of 95,000 to 120,000 clones, roughly 70% of them appearing once. The sample consisted of peripheral blood. These receptors came from a woman in her thirties or forties with acute or convalescent COVID-19.

A few counts support this clone. This rearrangement joins TRBV28 to TRBJ1-5, with 8 bases matching TRBD1. The length of the CDR3 is 16 residues. V lost 4 bases to trimming and J lost 3 bases; unmatched junction nucleotides: 8. Germline V gene data show CDR1 as MDHEN and CDR2 as SYDVKM. CDR3 region: CASSWTGKGDNQPQHF. CDR3 bases: TGTGCCAGCAGTTGGACAGGGAAAGGGGACAATCAGCCCCAGCATTTT.

V is TRBV18 and J is TRBJ1-6; TRBD1 might be the D (5 bases). The CDR3 spans 17 residues. Per germline, CDR1 KGHSH and CDR2 LQKENI. V gave up 6 bases and J gave up 2 bases, with 17 bases separating them. CDR3 region: CASSPNRETAYNSPLHF. In DNA, the CDR3 is TGTGCCAGCTCCCCGAATCGAGAGACAGCCTATAATTCACCCCTCCACTTT.

The genes are TRBV9 and TRBJ2-2; D is ambiguous. CDR1 SGDLS and CDR2 YYNGEE come from the germline V gene. This CDR3 spans 14 amino acids. The V end was cut by 5 bases, the J end by 4 bases, with 12 bases between. The CDR3 here is CASSKAPGTGELFF. In nucleotides, the CDR3 is TGTGCCAGCAGTAAAGCCCCAGGCACCGGGGAGCTGTTTTTT.

The chain couples TRBV19 to TRBJ2-3, with 7 bases that match TRBD1. The CDR3 loop spans 13 amino acids. Per germline, CDR1 LNHDA and CDR2 SQIVND (reference sequence). After removal of 3 bases from V and 5 bases from J, the junction contained 2 bases not matched to a gene. The CDR3, as DNA: TGTGCCAGTAGTATTACAGGGGAAGATACGCAGTATTTT. It encodes CASSITGEDTQYF. Full variable domain (outside the CDR3, taken from reference TRBV19 and TRBJ2-3): DGGITQSPKYLFRKEGQNVTLSCEQNLNHDAMYWYRQDPGQGLRLIYYSQIVNDFQKGDIAEGYSVSREKKESFPLTVTSAQKNPTAFYLCASSITGEDTQYFGPGTRLTVL.

V is TRBV3-1 (or the pseudogene TRBV3-2) and J is TRBJ2-7; possibly TRBD2 for D (5 bases). The CDR3 contains 13 residues. From germline, CDR1 is LGHDT and CDR2 YNNKEL (reference sequence). Trimming removed 8 bases from V and 1 base from J, with 12 bases in between. The CDR3 reads CASASSRSYEQYF. The CDR3 DNA reads TGTGCCAGCGCATCTAGCAGGTCCTACGAGCAGTACTTC.

The rearrangement uses TRBV6-1 and TRBJ2-1, with TRBD1 identical over 8 bases. Germline V gene data show CDR1 as MNHNS and CDR2 as SASEGT. This CDR3 region has 15 residues. The V gene end was trimmed by 3 bases and the J gene end by 5 bases; junction bases not matched to a gene: 6. The CDR3 DNA is TGTGCCAGCAGTGATTGGCAGGGGGCTGACAATGAGCAGTTCTTC. As protein: CASSDWQGADNEQFF.

CDR3 nucleotides: TGCGCCAGCAGCCGGTCTGGAGTGACCTCTGGGGCCAACGTCCTGACTTTC. Protein: CASSRSGVTSGANVLTF. The chain recombines TRBV5-1 with TRBJ2-6; D is ambiguous. Per the germline V gene, CDR1 is SGHRS and CDR2 is YFSETQ. V was pared by 4 bases and J by 0 bases, with 14 bases between. The CDR3 is 17 residues long.

V and J are TRBV9 and TRBJ1-2; tentative D call: TRBD1 (5 bases). CDR1 is SGDLS and CDR2 is YYNGEE in the germline V gene. The CDR3 extends over 16 amino acids. V was clipped by 8 bases and J by 1 base, with 21 bases between them. In DNA, the CDR3 is TGTGCCAGTACTAAAGAGATCGCAGGGAATAACTATGGCTACACCTTC. This translates into CASTKEIAGNNYGYTF.

This chain connects TRBV6-5 to TRBJ2-5, with a tentative D call TRBD1 (6 bases). CDR3 length: 15 residues. In germline, CDR1 is MNHEY, CDR2 SVGAGI. Trimming shortened V by 7 bases and J by 5 bases, and 20 bases separated the two germline ends. CDR3 loop: CASTDWNGQRETQYF. CDR3 in DNA: TGTGCCAGCACAGATTGGAATGGACAGAGGGAGACCCAGTACTTC.

The chain links TRBV18 to TRBJ1-2, with TRBD1 as a possible D gene (6 bases). This CDR3 contains 14 residues. The germline V and J ends were trimmed by 4 bases and 12 bases, with 21 bases remaining between them. Looked up from germline, CDR1 is KGHSH and CDR2 is LQKENI. The CDR3 region has the DNA TGTGCCAGCTCACAGGGTGGCAGGGGCGAGCTGCACACCTTC. It codes for CASSQGGRGELHTF.

This clone was seen just once. The chain joins TRBV10-3 to TRBJ2-1; D is perhaps TRBD1 (5 bases). CDR1 is ENHRY and CDR2 is SYGVKD in the germline V gene. There are 15 residues in the CDR3. The germline V and J ends were trimmed by 2 bases and 6 bases, with 14 bases remaining between them. DNA for the CDR3: TGTGCCATCAGTGAGGAGGTACAGGTGGTCAATGAGCAGTTCTTC. It codes for CAISEEVQVVNEQFF.

The chain carries TRBV2 and TRBJ1-3, with 9 positions matching TRBD1. Germline V gene sequence: CDR1 SNHLY, CDR2 FYNNEI. V shed 8 bases, J shed 1 base, and the junction held 6 bases outside the gene matches. There are 15 residues in the CDR3. CDR3 in amino acids: CASRDRAQSGNTIYF. The CDR3, as DNA: TGTGCCAGCCGGGACAGGGCTCAATCTGGAAACACCATATATTTT.

The chain has TRBV3-1 (or the pseudogene TRBV3-2) and TRBJ2-2, with D perhaps TRBD2 (5 bases). Trimming removed 0 bases from V and 6 bases from J, with 11 bases in between. The CDR3 loop spans 15 amino acids. Germline CDR1 is LGHDT and CDR2 is YNNKEL (reference sequence). The CDR3 nucleotides read TGTGCCAGCAGCCAAGACGCCTCGGGGTCCGGGGAGCTGTTTTTT. Amino acid sequence: CASSQDASGSGELFF.

The count of this clone is one. One junction end does not reproduce the germline sequence, and a read error may be involved. This chain connects TRBV19 to TRBJ2-7, with a weak D call TRBD1 (6 bases). The germline gives CDR1 LNHDA, CDR2 SQIVND (reference sequence). The CDR3 has 13 amino acids. The CDR3 sequence is CASSNDPGTPEEF. In DNA, the CDR3 is TGTGCCAGTAGTAACGACCCCGGGACACCAGAGGAATTC.

The chain links TRBV4-3 to TRBJ2-3; D gene uncertain. The CDR3 is 14 residues long. Germline CDR1 LGHNA, CDR2 YSLEER. The ends were cut back, 4 bases at V and 5 bases at J, with 13 bases in the middle. CDR3 region: CASSRKAVRDTQYF. DNA for the CDR3: TGCGCCAGCAGCCGAAAAGCCGTAAGAGATACGCAGTATTTT.

The chain links TRBV5-4 to TRBJ2-3; D uncertain. Trimming stripped 3 bases from V and 8 bases from J, with 13 bases between. The CDR3 loop spans 13 amino acids. Germline lookup yields CDR1 SGHNT and CDR2 YYREEE (reference sequence). The CDR3: CASSSPADGTQYF. The CDR3 coding sequence is TGTGCCAGCAGCTCACCCGCAGATGGTACGCAGTATTTT.

The sample holds one count of this clone. The chain has TRBV7-8 and TRBJ2-5; a possible D gene is TRBD2 (5 bases). The CDR3 extends over 16 amino acids. Germline V gene sequence: CDR1 SGHVS, CDR2 FQNEAQ. The germline V and J ends were trimmed by 1 base and 2 bases, with 14 bases remaining between them. The CDR3 bases are TGTGCCAGCAGCTTAGGGGCCCGGGTAGCGCAAGAGACCCAGTACTTC. Encoded protein: CASSLGARVAQETQYF. Full variable domain (outside the CDR3, taken from reference TRBV7-8 and TRBJ2-5): GAGVSQSPRYKVAKRGQDVALRCDPISGHVSLFWYQQALGQGPEFLTYFQNEAQLDKSGLPSDRFFAERPEGSVSTLKIQRTQQEDSAVYLCASSLGARVAQETQYFGPGTRLLVL.

The V call is TRBV18, the J call TRBJ2-7, with D possibly matching TRBD1 (5 bases). Germline V gives CDR1 KGHSH, CDR2 LQKENI. V lost 3 bases and J 6 bases, leaving 12 bases between the germline ends. The CDR3 extends over 13 amino acids. Here the CDR3 reads CASSPNQGGEQYF. The CDR3 nucleotides are TGTGCCAGCTCACCGAATCAGGGTGGCGAGCAGTACTTC.

A remark on this clone: At one end, the junction sequence differs from germline, possibly due to a read error. The chain links TRBV7-3 to TRBJ2-1, with D possibly TRBD1 on 5 matching bases. Germline CDR1 SGHTA, CDR2 FQGTGA. The CDR3 covers 15 residues. The CDR3 sequence is CASSVTPGFRNEQFF. The CDR3 region has the DNA TGTGCCAGCAGCGTAACCCCAGGGTTCCGCAATGAGCAGTTCTTC.

This chain connects TRBV24-1 to TRBJ2-2, with 8 positions matching TRBD1. The CDR3 consists of 15 residues. Germline V gene lookup returns CDR1 KGHDR and CDR2 SFDVKD. With V trimmed by 3 bases and J by 4 bases, 3 bases remained unmatched. The CDR3 nucleotides read TGTGCCACCAGTGATGCCAGGGGGCCCACCGGGGAGCTGTTTTTT. Translating it yields CATSDARGPTGELFF.

This chain links TRBV6-5 with TRBJ2-3; the match to TRBD1 covers 9 bases. The CDR3 is made up of 14 amino acids. The germline V gene encodes CDR1 MNHEY and CDR2 SVGAGI. The V gene end was trimmed by 7 bases and the J gene end by 5 bases; junction bases not matched to a gene: 7. This chain's CDR3 is CASKIGQGIDTQYF. The DNA for the CDR3 is TGTGCCAGCAAAATCGGACAGGGGATAGATACGCAGTATTTT.

This clone was seen many times. The CDR3 sequence is CASSDGTGPQETQYF. CDR3 bases: TGTGCCAGCAGTGACGGGACAGGGCCTCAAGAGACCCAGTACTTC. The chain carries TRBV3-1 (or the pseudogene TRBV3-2) and TRBJ2-5, with 9 positions matching TRBD1. Looked up from germline, CDR1 is LGHDT and CDR2 is YNNKEL (reference sequence). The J segment lost 2 bases and the V segment lost 6 bases, leaving 7 bases of the junction unmatched. The CDR3 length is 15 residues.

The chain carries TRBV5-1 and TRBJ1-1; possible D gene TRBD1, 5 bases. The ends were cut back, 3 bases at V and 4 bases at J, with 28 bases in the middle. Germline CDR1 reads SGHRS; CDR2 reads YFSETQ. The CDR3 spans 19 residues. The CDR3 DNA reads TGCGCCAGCAGCTCGGGTGTATCGGGGGGTTTCGGTGGGTCCACTGAAGCTTTCTTT. It codes for CASSSGVSGGFGGSTEAFF.

The genes are TRBV14 and TRBJ1-2; no definite D call. The CDR3 runs 14 residues. The germline V gene has CDR1 SGHDN and CDR2 FVKESK. The V end lost 0 bases, the J end lost 7 bases, and 12 bases lay between the germline ends. CDR3 residues: CASSQDLTGSGYTF. In DNA form, the CDR3 reads TGTGCCAGCAGCCAAGATCTGACGGGGAGTGGCTACACCTTC.

This chain links TRBV7-9 with TRBJ2-1; 8 bases are a match to TRBD1. Unmatched junction bases numbered 7, after V lost 4 bases and J lost 5 bases. Germline assignment: CDR1 SEHNR and CDR2 FQNEAQ (reference sequence). There are 15 residues in the CDR3. DNA of the CDR3: TGTGCCAGCAGCTCCATCAGGGGGCGGGACAATGAGCAGTTCTTC. Its protein product is CASSSIRGRDNEQFF.

This sequence joins TRBV7-2 and TRBJ1-1; 9 nucleotides align to TRBD1. V lost 0 bases, J lost 4 bases, and 3 bases stayed unmatched. The germline CDR1 and CDR2 sequences are SGHTA and FQGNSA. The CDR3 covers 15 residues. CDR3 amino acids: CASSLAGQGSTEAFF. The CDR3 coding sequence is TGTGCCAGCAGCTTAGCGGGACAGGGCTCCACTGAAGCTTTCTTT. Variable domain in full (rest from reference TRBV7-2 and TRBJ1-1): GAGVSQSPSNKVTEKGKDVELRCDPISGHTALYWYRQSLGQGLEFLIYFQGNSAPDKSGLPSDRFSAERTGGSVSTLTIQRTQQEDSAVYLCASSLAGQGSTEAFFGQGTRLTVV.

This clone was recorded a few times. The chain carries TRBV15 and TRBJ1-2; TRBD1 agrees at 10 bases. This CDR3 region has 13 residues. The junction had 10 bases not matched to a gene; V was cut back by 5 bases and J by 13 bases. Germline CDR1 LNHNV, CDR2 YYDKDF (reference sequence). The CDR3 sequence: CATSGTGTGDPTF. DNA for the CDR3: TGTGCCACCAGCGGTACCGGGACAGGGGATCCCACCTTC.